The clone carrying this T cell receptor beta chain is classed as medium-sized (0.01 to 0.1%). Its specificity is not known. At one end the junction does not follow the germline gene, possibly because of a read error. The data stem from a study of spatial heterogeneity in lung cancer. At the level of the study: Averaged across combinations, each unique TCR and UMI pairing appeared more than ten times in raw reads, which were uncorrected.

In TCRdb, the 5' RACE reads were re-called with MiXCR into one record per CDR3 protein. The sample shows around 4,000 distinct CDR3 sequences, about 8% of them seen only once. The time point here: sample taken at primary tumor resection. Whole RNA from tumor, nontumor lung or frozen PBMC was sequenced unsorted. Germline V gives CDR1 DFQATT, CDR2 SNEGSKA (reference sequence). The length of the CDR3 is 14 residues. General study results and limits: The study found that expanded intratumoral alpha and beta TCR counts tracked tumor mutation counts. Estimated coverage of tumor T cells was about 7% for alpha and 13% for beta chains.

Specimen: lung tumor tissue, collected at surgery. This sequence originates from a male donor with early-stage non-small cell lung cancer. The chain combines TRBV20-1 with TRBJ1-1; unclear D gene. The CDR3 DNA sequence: TGCAGTGCTCGAGGGTCTTTCTTGAACACTGATGCTTTCTTT. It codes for CSARGSFLNTDAFF.